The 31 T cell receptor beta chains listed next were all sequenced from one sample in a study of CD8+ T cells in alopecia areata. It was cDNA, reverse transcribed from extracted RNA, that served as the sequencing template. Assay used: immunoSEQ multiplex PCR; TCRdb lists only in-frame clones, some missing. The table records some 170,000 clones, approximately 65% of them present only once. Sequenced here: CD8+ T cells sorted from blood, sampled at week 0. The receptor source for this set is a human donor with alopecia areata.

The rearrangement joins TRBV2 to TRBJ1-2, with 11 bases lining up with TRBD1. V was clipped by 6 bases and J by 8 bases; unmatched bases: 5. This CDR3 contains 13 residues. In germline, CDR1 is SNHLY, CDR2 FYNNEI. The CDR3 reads CASRRTGGDGYTF. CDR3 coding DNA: TGTGCCAGCAGGAGGACAGGGGGCGACGGCTACACCTTC.

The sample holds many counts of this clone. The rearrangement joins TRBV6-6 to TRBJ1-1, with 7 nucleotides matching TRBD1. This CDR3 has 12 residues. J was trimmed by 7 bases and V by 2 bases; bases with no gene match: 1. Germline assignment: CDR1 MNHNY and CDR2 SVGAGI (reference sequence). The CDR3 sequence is CASSYGQVEAFF. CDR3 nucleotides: TGTGCCAGCAGTTACGGACAGGTTGAAGCTTTCTTT.

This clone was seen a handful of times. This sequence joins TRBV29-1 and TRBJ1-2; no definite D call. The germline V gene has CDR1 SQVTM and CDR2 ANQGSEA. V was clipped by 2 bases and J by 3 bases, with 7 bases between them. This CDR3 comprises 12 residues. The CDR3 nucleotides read TGCAGCGTTGAACTCCGGGACTATGGCTACACCTTC. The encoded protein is CSVELRDYGYTF.

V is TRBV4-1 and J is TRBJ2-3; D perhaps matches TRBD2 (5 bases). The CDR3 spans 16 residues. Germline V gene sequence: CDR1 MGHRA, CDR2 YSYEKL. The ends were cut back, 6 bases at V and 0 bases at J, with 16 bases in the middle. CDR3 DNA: TGCGCCAGCAGACTACTTATCCGGGGTAGCACAGATACGCAGTATTTT. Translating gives CASRLLIRGSTDTQYF.

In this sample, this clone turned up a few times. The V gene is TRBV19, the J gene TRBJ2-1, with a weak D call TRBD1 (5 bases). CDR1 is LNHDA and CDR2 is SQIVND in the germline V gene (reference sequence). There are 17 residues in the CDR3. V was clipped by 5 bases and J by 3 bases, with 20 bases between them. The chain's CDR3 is CASSLSHGGAIYNEQFF. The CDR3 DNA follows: TGTGCCAGTAGTCTCTCCCACGGTGGGGCCATCTACAATGAGCAGTTCTTC.

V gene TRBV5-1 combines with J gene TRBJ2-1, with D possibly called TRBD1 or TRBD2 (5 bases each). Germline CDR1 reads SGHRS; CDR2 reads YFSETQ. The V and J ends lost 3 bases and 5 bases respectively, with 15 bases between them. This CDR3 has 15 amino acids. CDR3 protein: CASSWVWGPNNEQFF. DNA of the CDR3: TGCGCCAGCAGCTGGGTATGGGGACCCAACAATGAGCAGTTCTTC.

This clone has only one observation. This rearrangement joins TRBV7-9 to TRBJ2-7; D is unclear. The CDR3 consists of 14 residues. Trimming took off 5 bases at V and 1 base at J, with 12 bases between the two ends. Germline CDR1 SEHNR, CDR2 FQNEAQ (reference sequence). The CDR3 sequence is CASSPTDNSYEQYF. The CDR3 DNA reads TGTGCCAGCAGCCCAACTGATAATTCCTACGAGCAGTACTTC. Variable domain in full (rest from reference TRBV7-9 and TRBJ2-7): DTGVSQNPRHKITKRGQNVTFRCDPISEHNRLYWYRQTLGQGPEFLTYFQNEAQLEKSRLLSDRFSAERPKGSFSTLEIQRTEQGDSAMYLCASSPTDNSYEQYFGPGTRLTVT.

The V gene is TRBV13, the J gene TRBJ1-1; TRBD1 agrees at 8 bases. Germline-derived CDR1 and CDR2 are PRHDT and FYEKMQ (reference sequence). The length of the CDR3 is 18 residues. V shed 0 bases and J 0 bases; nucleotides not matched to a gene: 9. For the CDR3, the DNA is TGTGCCAGCAGCTTAGGGCGGGGACAGGATCCCTTGAACACTGAAGCTTTCTTT. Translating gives CASSLGRGQDPLNTEAFF. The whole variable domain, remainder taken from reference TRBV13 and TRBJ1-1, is AAGVIQSPRHLIKEKRETATLKCYPIPRHDTVYWYQQGPGQDPQFLISFYEKMQSDKGSIPDRFSAQQFSDYHSELNMSSLELGDSALYFCASSLGRGQDPLNTEAFFGQGTRLTVV.

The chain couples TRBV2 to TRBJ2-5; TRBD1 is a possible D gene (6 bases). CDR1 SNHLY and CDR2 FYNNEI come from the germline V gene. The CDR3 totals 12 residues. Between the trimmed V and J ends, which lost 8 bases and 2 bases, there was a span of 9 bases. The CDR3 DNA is TGTGCCAGCGGCGGACAGCAAGAGACCCAGTACTTC. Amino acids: CASGGQQETQYF.

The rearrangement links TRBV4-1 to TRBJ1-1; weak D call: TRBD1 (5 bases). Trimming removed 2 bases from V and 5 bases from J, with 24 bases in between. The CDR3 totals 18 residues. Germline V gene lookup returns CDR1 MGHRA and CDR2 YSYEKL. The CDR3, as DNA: TGCGCCAGCAGCCAAACCCGAACGGAGGGGCGGAGATGGACTGAAGCTTTCTTT. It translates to CASSQTRTEGRRWTEAFF.

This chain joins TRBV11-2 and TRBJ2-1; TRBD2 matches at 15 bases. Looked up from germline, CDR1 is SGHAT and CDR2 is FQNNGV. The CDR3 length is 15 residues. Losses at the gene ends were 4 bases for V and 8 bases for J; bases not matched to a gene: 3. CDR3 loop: CASSWTSGGADEQFF. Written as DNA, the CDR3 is TGTGCCAGCAGCTGGACTAGCGGGGGGGCCGATGAGCAGTTCTTC.

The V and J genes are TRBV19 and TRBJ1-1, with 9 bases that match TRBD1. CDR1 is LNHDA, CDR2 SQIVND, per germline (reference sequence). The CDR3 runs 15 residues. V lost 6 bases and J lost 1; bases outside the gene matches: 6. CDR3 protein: CASSWGTGSNTEAFF. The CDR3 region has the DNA TGTGCCAGTAGCTGGGGGACAGGGTCGAACACTGAAGCTTTCTTT.

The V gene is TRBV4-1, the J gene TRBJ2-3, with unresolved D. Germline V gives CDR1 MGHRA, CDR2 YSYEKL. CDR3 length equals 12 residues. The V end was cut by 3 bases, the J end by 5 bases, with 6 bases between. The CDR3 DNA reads TGCGCCAGCAGCCACGGTGAAGATACGCAGTATTTT. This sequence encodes CASSHGEDTQYF.

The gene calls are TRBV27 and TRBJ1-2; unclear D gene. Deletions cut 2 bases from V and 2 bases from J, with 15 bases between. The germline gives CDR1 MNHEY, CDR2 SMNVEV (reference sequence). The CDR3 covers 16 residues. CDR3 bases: TGTGCCAGCAGTTTAAGTGGTTCTACCACGAACTATGGCTACACCTTC. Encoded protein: CASSLSGSTTNYGYTF.

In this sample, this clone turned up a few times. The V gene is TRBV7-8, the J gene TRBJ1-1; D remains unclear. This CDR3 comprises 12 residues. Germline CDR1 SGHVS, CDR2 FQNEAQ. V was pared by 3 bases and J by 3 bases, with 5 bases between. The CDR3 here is CASSFSYTEAFF. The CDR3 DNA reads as TGTGCCAGCAGCTTTTCGTACACTGAAGCTTTCTTT.

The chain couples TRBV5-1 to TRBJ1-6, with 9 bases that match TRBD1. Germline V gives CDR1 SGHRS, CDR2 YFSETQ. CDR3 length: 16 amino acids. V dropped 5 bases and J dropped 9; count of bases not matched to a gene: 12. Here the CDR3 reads CASRLWGDRVSSPLHF. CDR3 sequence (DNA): TGCGCCAGCAGGTTGTGGGGGGACAGGGTTTCTTCACCCCTCCACTTT.

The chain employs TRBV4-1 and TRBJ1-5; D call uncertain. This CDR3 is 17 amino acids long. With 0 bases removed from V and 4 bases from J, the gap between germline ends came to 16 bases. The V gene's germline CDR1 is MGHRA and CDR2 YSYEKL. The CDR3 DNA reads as TGCGCCAGCAGCCAAGATGCGATGGCAGCGCCGAATCAGCCCCAGCATTTT. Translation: CASSQDAMAAPNQPQHF.

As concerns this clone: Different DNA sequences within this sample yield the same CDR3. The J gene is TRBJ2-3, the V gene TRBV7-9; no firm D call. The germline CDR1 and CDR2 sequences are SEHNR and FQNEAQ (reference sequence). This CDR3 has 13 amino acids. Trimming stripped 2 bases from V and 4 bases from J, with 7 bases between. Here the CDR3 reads CASSLSLADTQYF. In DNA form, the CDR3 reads TGTGCCAGCAGCTTATCTCTCGCAGATACGCAGTATTTT.

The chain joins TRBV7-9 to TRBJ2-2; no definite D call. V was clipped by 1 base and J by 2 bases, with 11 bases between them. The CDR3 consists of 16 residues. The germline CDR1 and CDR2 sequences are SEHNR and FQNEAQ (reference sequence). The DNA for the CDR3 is TGTGCCAGCAGCTTAGGACCGGGCGATAACACCGGGGAGCTGTTTTTT. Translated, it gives CASSLGPGDNTGELFF.

CDR3 in amino acids: CSVDEGGTGDTEAFF. CDR3 sequence (DNA): TGCAGCGTTGACGAGGGAGGGACGGGTGACACTGAAGCTTTCTTT. The rearrangement links TRBV29-1 to TRBJ1-1; D may be TRBD1 (5 bases). The V end lost 3 bases, the J end lost 3 bases, and 17 bases lay between the germline ends. This CDR3 has 15 amino acids. CDR1 SQVTM and CDR2 ANQGSEA come from the germline V gene.

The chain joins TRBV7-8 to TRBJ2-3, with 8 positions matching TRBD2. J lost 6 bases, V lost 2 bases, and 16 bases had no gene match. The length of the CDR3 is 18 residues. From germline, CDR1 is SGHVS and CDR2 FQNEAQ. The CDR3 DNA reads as TGTGCCAGCAGCTTAACGAAGGTCCCGGGGGGGGCCGGTGATACGCAGTATTTT. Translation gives CASSLTKVPGGAGDTQYF.

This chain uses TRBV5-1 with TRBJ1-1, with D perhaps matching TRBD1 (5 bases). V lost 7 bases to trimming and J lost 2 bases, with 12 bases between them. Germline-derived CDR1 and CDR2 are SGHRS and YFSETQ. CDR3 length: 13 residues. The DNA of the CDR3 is TGCGCCAGCGCCCGGGACGGAAACACTGAAGCTTTCTTT. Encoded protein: CASARDGNTEAFF.

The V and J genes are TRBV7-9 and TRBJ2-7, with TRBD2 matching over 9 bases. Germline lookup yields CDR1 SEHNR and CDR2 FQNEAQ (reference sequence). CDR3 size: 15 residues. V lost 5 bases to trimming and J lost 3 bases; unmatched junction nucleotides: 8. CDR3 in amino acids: CASSNKAGGVYEQYF. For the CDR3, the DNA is TGTGCCAGCAGCAACAAAGCGGGGGGTGTCTACGAGCAGTACTTC.

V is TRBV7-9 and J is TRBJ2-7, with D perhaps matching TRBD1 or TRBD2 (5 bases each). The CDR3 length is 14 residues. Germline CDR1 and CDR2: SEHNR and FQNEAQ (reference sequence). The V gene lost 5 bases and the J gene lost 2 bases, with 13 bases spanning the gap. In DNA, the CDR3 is TGTGCCAGCAGCCACCGGGACCAACCCTACGAGCAGTACTTC. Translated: CASSHRDQPYEQYF.

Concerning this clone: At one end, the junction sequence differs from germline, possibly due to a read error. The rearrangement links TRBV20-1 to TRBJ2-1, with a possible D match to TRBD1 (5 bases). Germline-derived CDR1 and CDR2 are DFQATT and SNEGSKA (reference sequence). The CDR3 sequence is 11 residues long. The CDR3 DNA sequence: TGCAGTGCCCAAGTTAAGGGGCTCCAAATCTTC. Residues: CSAQVKGLQIF.

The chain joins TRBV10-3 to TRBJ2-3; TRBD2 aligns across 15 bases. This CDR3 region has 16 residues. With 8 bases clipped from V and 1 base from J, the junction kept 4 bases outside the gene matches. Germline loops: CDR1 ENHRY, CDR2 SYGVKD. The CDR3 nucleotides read TGTGCCATCCGGGGGACTAGCGGGGGGCGCACAGATACGCAGTATTTT. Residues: CAIRGTSGGRTDTQYF.

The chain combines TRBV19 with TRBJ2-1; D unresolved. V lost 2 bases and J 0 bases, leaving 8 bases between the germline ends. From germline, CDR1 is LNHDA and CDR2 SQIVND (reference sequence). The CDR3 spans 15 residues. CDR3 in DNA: TGTGCCAGTAGTATATGGTCAAGCTCCTACAATGAGCAGTTCTTC. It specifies CASSIWSSSYNEQFF.

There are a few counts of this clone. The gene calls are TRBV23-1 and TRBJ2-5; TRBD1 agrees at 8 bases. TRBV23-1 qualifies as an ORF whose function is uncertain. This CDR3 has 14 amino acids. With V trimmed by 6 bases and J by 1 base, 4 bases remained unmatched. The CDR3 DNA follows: TGCGCCAGCAGCCGGGGACAGGTCCAAGAGACCCAGTACTTC. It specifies CASSRGQVQETQYF.

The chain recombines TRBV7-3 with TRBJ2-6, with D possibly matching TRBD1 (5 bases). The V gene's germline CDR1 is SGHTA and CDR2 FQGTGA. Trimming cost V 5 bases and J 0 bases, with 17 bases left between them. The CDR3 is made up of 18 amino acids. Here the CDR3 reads CASSPLYGRASGANVLTF. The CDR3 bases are TGTGCCAGCAGCCCCCTTTACGGCAGGGCCTCTGGGGCCAACGTCCTGACTTTC.

The CDR3 reads CASSVDDGLTDTQYF. CDR3 bases: TGTGCCAGCAGCGTAGACGACGGCCTCACAGATACGCAGTATTTT. This chain links TRBV9 with TRBJ2-3; no definite D call. Germline loops: CDR1 SGDLS, CDR2 YYNGEE. V dropped 0 bases and J dropped 2 bases, with 10 bases sitting between them. This CDR3 comprises 15 residues.

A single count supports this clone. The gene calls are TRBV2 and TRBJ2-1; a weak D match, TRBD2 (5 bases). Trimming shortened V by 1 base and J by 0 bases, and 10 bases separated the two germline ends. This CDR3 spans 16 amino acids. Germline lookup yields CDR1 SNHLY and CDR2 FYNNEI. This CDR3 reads CASSEGQGSSYNEQFF. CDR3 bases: TGTGCCAGCAGTGAAGGCCAAGGGAGCTCCTACAATGAGCAGTTCTTC.